Below are 31 T cell receptor beta chains sequenced from a single sample in a study of blood T cell repertoires in COVID-19. Clones were read by immunoSEQ multiplex PCR, and TCRdb kept only the in-frame ones, dropping some. The data hold approximately 100,000 clones, with around three quarters observed a single time. Input material: peripheral blood. The source is a human donor in a cohort sampled during active or convalescent COVID-19.

The J gene is TRBJ2-7, the V gene TRBV24-1; D might be TRBD2 (5 bases). In germline, CDR1 is KGHDR, CDR2 SFDVKD. The V end was cut by 9 bases, the J end by 4 bases, with 21 bases between. CDR3 size: 15 residues. CDR3 residues: CATSNAASSLYEQYF. The CDR3 coding sequence is TGTGCCACCTCAAACGCGGCTAGCAGCCTATACGAGCAGTACTTC.

This CDR3 is CASSFSELAGGWNEQFF. CDR3 DNA: TGTGCCAGCAGCTTCTCAGAACTAGCGGGAGGATGGAATGAGCAGTTCTTC. The genes are TRBV11-2 and TRBJ2-1; 12 bases map to TRBD2. The CDR3 runs to 17 residues. The germline V gene encodes CDR1 SGHAT and CDR2 FQNNGV. V shed 3 bases and J 7 bases; nucleotides not matched to a gene: 10.

The chain has TRBV5-8 and TRBJ2-1; D possibly corresponds to TRBD2 (6 bases). Trimming stripped 0 bases from V and 5 bases from J, with 21 bases between. Germline CDR1 SGHTS, CDR2 YDEGEE. This CDR3 has 18 residues. This CDR3 reads CASSLAVGRSIIHNEQFF. The CDR3 region has the DNA TGTGCCAGCAGCTTGGCGGTAGGGAGGTCTATTATACACAATGAGCAGTTCTTC.

This chain links TRBV6-2 or TRBV6-3 with TRBJ2-7; 9 bases map to TRBD2. Germline V gene sequence: CDR1 MNHEY, CDR2 SVGEGT. V was pared by 5 bases and J by 2 bases, with 4 bases of the junction left unmatched. This CDR3 is 14 amino acids long. The CDR3 DNA reads TGTGCCAGCAGTACCGGACTAGCGACCTACGAGCAGTACTTC. As protein: CASSTGLATYEQYF.

This clone has only one observation. The chain couples TRBV4-3 to TRBJ2-1, with 11 positions matching TRBD2. There are 16 residues in the CDR3. Trimming cost V 2 bases and J 10 bases; bases outside gene matches: 10. CDR1 is LGHNA, CDR2 YSLEER, per germline. For the CDR3, the DNA is TGCGCCAGCAGCCAACTGGAACTAGCGGGAGTAGGGGAGCAGTTCTTC. Translating gives CASSQLELAGVGEQFF.

The CDR3: CASSVGYSEAQYF. In DNA, the CDR3 is TGTGCCAGCAGCGTAGGGTATAGCGAGGCGCAGTATTTT. The chain couples TRBV9 to TRBJ2-3; tentative D call: TRBD2 (5 bases). CDR1 is SGDLS, CDR2 YYNGEE, per germline. The V and J ends lost 0 bases and 10 bases respectively, with 12 bases between them. CDR3 size: 13 residues.

This clone was recorded once. This rearrangement joins TRBV10-3 to TRBJ2-7, with a weak D call TRBD1 (6 bases). CDR3 size: 15 residues. Germline CDR1 ENHRY, CDR2 SYGVKD. Trimming took off 3 bases at V and 0 bases at J, with 12 bases between the two ends. The CDR3 coding sequence is TGTGCCATCAGTGAACCGGACAGACACTCCTACGAGCAGTACTTC. Amino acids: CAISEPDRHSYEQYF.

The gene calls are TRBV27 and TRBJ1-1, with no clear D. The CDR3 consists of 17 residues. The germline gives CDR1 MNHEY, CDR2 SMNVEV (reference sequence). Trimming removed 1 base at V and 6 bases at J, with 21 bases between. CDR3 residues: CASSLLYQPRGVPEAFF. The DNA of the CDR3 is TGTGCCAGCAGTTTATTATACCAGCCCCGGGGTGTTCCTGAAGCTTTCTTT.

The chain couples TRBV28 to TRBJ2-7; a possible D gene is TRBD1 (5 bases). V lost 11 bases, J lost 2 bases, and 16 bases lay in between. In germline, CDR1 is MDHEN, CDR2 SYDVKM. This CDR3 is 13 amino acids long. CDR3 sequence: CAAVQGAPYEQYF. The CDR3 DNA sequence: TGTGCCGCTGTTCAAGGGGCCCCCTACGAGCAGTACTTC. Full variable domain (remainder filled in from reference TRBV28 and TRBJ2-7): DVKVTQSSRYLVKRTGEKVFLECVQDMDHENMFWYRQDPGLGLRLIYFSYDVKMKEKGDIPEGYSVSREKKERFSLILESASTNQTSMYLCAAVQGAPYEQYFGPGTRLTVT.

Only a few counts were recorded for this clone. This chain uses TRBV2 with TRBJ1-3; D is unresolved. V lost 9 bases, J lost 0 bases, and 15 bases lay in between. In germline, CDR1 is SNHLY, CDR2 FYNNEI. This CDR3 region has 15 residues. CDR3 loop: CASVMGASSGNTIYF. Written as DNA, the CDR3 is TGTGCCAGTGTCATGGGAGCGAGCTCTGGAAACACCATATATTTT.

The gene calls are TRBV12-3 or TRBV12-4 and TRBJ1-1, with D possibly being TRBD1 (5 bases). The V end lost 10 bases, the J end lost 5 bases, and 11 bases lay between the germline ends. The CDR3 is 11 amino acids. CDR3 in DNA: TGTGCCAAACGGAGGGGAACTGAAGCTTTCTTT. Amino acids: CAKRRGTEAFF.

The V and J genes are TRBV7-9 and TRBJ2-3, with D possibly being TRBD2 (5 bases). Germline V gives CDR1 SEHNR, CDR2 FQNEAQ (reference sequence). The ends were cut back, 2 bases at V and 4 bases at J, with 10 bases in the middle. The CDR3 totals 14 residues. The CDR3 DNA is TGTGCCAGCAGCTTATCCACGCGGGCAGATACGCAGTATTTT. Protein sequence: CASSLSTRADTQYF.

The chain employs TRBV19 and TRBJ2-7; 11 nucleotides align to TRBD2. Trimming removed 2 bases from V and 4 bases from J; junction bases left unmatched: 4. This CDR3 spans 15 amino acids. The germline CDR1 and CDR2 sequences are LNHDA and SQIVND (reference sequence). This CDR3 is CASSITSGSSYEQYF. In nucleotides, the CDR3 is TGTGCCAGTAGTATAACTAGCGGGAGTAGTTACGAGCAGTACTTC.

About this clone itself: The germline gene is not matched at one end of the junction; a read error may be the cause. The rearrangement joins TRBV5-1 to TRBJ2-7; maybe TRBD1 (6 bases). CDR1 and CDR2 from the germline V gene are SGHRS and YFSETQ. This CDR3 region has 14 residues. The CDR3, as DNA: TGCGCCAGCAGCTCGCCAAGTGGGACACCATCACAGGTCTTC. This encodes CASSSPSGTPSQVF.

This chain links TRBV10-3 with TRBJ2-1; no firm D call. The V and J ends lost 6 bases and 0 bases respectively, with 15 bases between them. The length of the CDR3 is 16 residues. Germline assignment: CDR1 ENHRY and CDR2 SYGVKD. The DNA for the CDR3 is TGTGCCATCAGCCTCGGTCTTGCGAGCTCCTACAATGAGCAGTTCTTC. Translation gives CAISLGLASSYNEQFF.

Concerning this clone itself: This sample includes further DNA sequences coding for the same CDR3. The gene calls are TRBV24-1 and TRBJ2-7, with 9 bases matching TRBD1. CDR1 and CDR2 (germline): KGHDR, SFDVKD. The J segment lost 2 bases and the V segment lost 3 bases, leaving 4 bases of the junction unmatched. The CDR3 loop spans 15 amino acids. CDR3 sequence: CATSDPGQGAYEQYF. CDR3 in DNA: TGTGCCACCAGTGATCCGGGACAGGGCGCCTACGAGCAGTACTTC.

This clone was counted between two and nine times. The chain uses TRBV4-3 and TRBJ2-2, with 7 bases aligning to TRBD1. Losses at the gene ends were 4 bases for V and 4 bases for J; bases not matched to a gene: 15. CDR1 is LGHNA, CDR2 YSLEER, per germline. The CDR3 is 18 amino acids. CDR3 region: CASSRSAINPGGTGELFF. The CDR3 bases are TGCGCCAGCAGCCGTTCGGCAATCAACCCAGGGGGCACCGGGGAGCTGTTTTTT.

This chain connects TRBV27 to TRBJ2-7, with 14 bases matching TRBD2. The V segment lost 1 base and the J segment 7 bases; nucleotides outside the gene matches: 12. The CDR3 length is 18 residues. In germline, CDR1 is MNHEY, CDR2 SMNVEV (reference sequence). This CDR3 reads CASSLWAGGLAGAKEQYF. The CDR3 DNA follows: TGTGCCAGCAGTTTATGGGCAGGGGGACTAGCGGGAGCGAAAGAGCAGTACTTC.

The chain recombines TRBV14 with TRBJ2-5; D ambiguous. Germline loops: CDR1 SGHDN, CDR2 FVKESK. V lost 2 bases and J 2 bases, leaving 6 bases between the germline ends. The CDR3 is 13 residues long. The DNA of the CDR3 is TGTGCCAGCAGCCAATTCCTTCAAGAGACCCAGTACTTC. Translated, it gives CASSQFLQETQYF.

The V gene is TRBV7-9, the J gene TRBJ2-6; D gene uncertain. V dropped 8 bases and J dropped 0 bases, with 5 bases sitting between them. Germline V CDR1 and CDR2: SEHNR, FQNEAQ (reference sequence). The CDR3 has 13 amino acids. The CDR3 nucleotides are TGTGCCAGCGTTCGCTCTGGGGCCAACGTCCTGACTTTC. It encodes CASVRSGANVLTF. The full variable domain, with the rest looked up from reference TRBV7-9 and TRBJ2-6, is DTGVSQNPRHKITKRGQNVTFRCDPISEHNRLYWYRQTLGQGPEFLTYFQNEAQLEKSRLLSDRFSAERPKGSFSTLEIQRTEQGDSAMYLCASVRSGANVLTFGAGSRLTVL.

The chain employs TRBV7-9 and TRBJ2-7, with D possibly matching TRBD1 (5 bases). Trimming stripped 3 bases from V and 2 bases from J, with 11 bases between. Germline-derived CDR1 and CDR2 are SEHNR and FQNEAQ (reference sequence). There are 14 residues in the CDR3. The CDR3 region is CASSFPGITYEQYF. Here the CDR3 DNA reads TGTGCCAGCAGCTTCCCAGGGATCACCTACGAGCAGTACTTC.

Only one count was recorded for this clone. This chain uses TRBV6-2 or TRBV6-3 with TRBJ2-4; D is uncertain. Trimming cost V 2 bases and J 1 base, with 6 bases left between them. The CDR3 loop spans 14 amino acids. Germline V gives CDR1 MNHEY, CDR2 SVGEGT. The DNA for the CDR3 is TGTGCCAGCAGTTACGTCGGGGCCAAAAACATTCAGTACTTC. It codes for CASSYVGAKNIQYF.

Only a few counts were recorded for this clone. The chain links TRBV6-2 or TRBV6-3 to TRBJ2-1; TRBD2 aligns across 11 bases. This CDR3 has 16 residues. The germline V gene encodes CDR1 MNHEY and CDR2 SVGEGT. With V trimmed by 0 bases and J by 8 bases, 6 bases remained unmatched. CDR3 nucleotide sequence: TGTGCCAGCAGTTACTCGATACTAGCGGGGGACCATGAGCAGTTCTTC. Its translation: CASSYSILAGDHEQFF.

This clone was detected only a few times. The genes are TRBV29-1 and TRBJ2-5; D gene unclear. Deletions cut 1 base from V and 2 bases from J, with 11 bases between. Germline V lookup: CDR1 SQVTM, CDR2 ANQGSEA. This CDR3 region has 14 residues. The chain's CDR3 is CSVEAPESQETQYF. DNA of the CDR3: TGCAGCGTTGAAGCCCCCGAGAGTCAAGAGACCCAGTACTTC. Full variable domain (remainder filled in from reference TRBV29-1 and TRBJ2-5): SAVISQKPSRDICQRGTSLTIQCQVDSQVTMMFWYRQQPGQSLTLIATANQGSEATYESGFVIDKFPISRPNLTFSTLTVSNMSPEDSSIYLCSVEAPESQETQYFGPGTRLLVL.

The V and J genes are TRBV19 and TRBJ1-6, with a weak D call TRBD1 (5 bases). This CDR3 comprises 16 residues. V dropped 8 bases and J dropped 7 bases, with 21 bases sitting between them. Germline V CDR1 and CDR2: LNHDA, SQIVND (reference sequence). The CDR3 loop reads CASGTAGGFWNSPLHF. The CDR3 DNA sequence: TGTGCCAGTGGCACCGCCGGGGGATTTTGGAATTCACCCCTCCACTTT.

This chain joins TRBV2 and TRBJ2-6; D gene uncertain. Trimming cost V 3 bases and J 0 bases, with 3 bases left between them. Germline CDR1 is SNHLY and CDR2 is FYNNEI. CDR3 length: 14 amino acids. CDR3: CASSDHSGANVLTF. In DNA, the CDR3 is TGTGCCAGCAGTGACCACTCTGGGGCCAACGTCCTGACTTTC.

This clone was counted a single time. The rearrangement uses TRBV19 and TRBJ1-6; no firm D call. CDR1 and CDR2 from the germline V gene are LNHDA and SQIVND (reference sequence). CDR3 length: 15 amino acids. With 2 bases removed from V and 9 bases from J, the gap between germline ends came to 14 bases. For the CDR3, the DNA is TGTGCCAGTAGTATAACGCTTGCCGGTGCTTCACCCCTCCACTTT. Encoded protein: CASSITLAGASPLHF.

The V and J genes are TRBV5-4 and TRBJ2-1; 7 bases match TRBD2. The CDR3 is made up of 16 amino acids. The germline CDR1 and CDR2 sequences are SGHNT and YYREEE (reference sequence). Trimming cost V 6 bases and J 9 bases; bases outside gene matches: 18. The CDR3 nucleotides read TGTGCCAGCACCACCCCTGGGGCGGGAGTATTTGGTGAGCAGTTCTTC. As protein: CASTTPGAGVFGEQFF.

Only one count was recorded for this clone. The rearrangement joins TRBV28 to TRBJ2-1; the match to TRBD2 covers 11 bases. CDR1 is MDHEN, CDR2 SYDVKM, per germline. The length of the CDR3 is 15 residues. With 6 bases clipped from V and 5 bases from J, the junction kept 6 bases outside the gene matches. CDR3 sequence (DNA): TGTGCCAGCAGCCGACGACTAGCGGGACACAATGAGCAGTTCTTC. It specifies CASSRRLAGHNEQFF.

CDR3 bases: TGTGCCAGTAGTTCGGCGGGATGGGGGTCTAGGGAGCAGTTCTTC. As protein: CASSSAGWGSREQFF. J is TRBJ2-1 and V is TRBV19; tentative D call: TRBD2 (6 bases). CDR1 and CDR2 from the germline V gene are LNHDA and SQIVND (reference sequence). The CDR3 runs 15 residues. V lost 5 bases to trimming and J lost 10 bases, with 21 bases between them.

V is TRBV20-1 and J is TRBJ2-1, with 10 bases lining up with TRBD2. V shed 3 bases and J 2 bases; nucleotides not matched to a gene: 7. This CDR3 comprises 16 residues. Germline CDR1 and CDR2: DFQATT and SNEGSKA (reference sequence). CDR3 protein: CSASRLAGVPYNEQFF. The CDR3 DNA sequence: TGCAGTGCTAGTAGGCTAGCGGGAGTACCCTACAATGAGCAGTTCTTC.